Listed below are T cell receptor beta chains from one sample, sequenced in a study of post-analysis software for immune sequencing data. TCRdb independently ran MiXCR on the PCR reads; one entry per CDR3 protein. The table lists around 700,000 distinct CDR3 sequences, 55% to 60% of them singletons. The sample taken for sequencing was blood. The receptors were gathered from a girl aged 2-10 years with multiple sclerosis. Both conserved end residues are part of each CDR3. D genes are given only for firm matches. The size of a clone is reported for some rows only, either as once, few or many, or as a class for expanded clones.

J gene: TRBJ2-5; clone size: NA; D gene: NA; V gene: TRBV4-1; CDR3 protein: CASSQEGAARGTQYF; CDR3 DNA: TGCGCCAGCAGCCAAGAAGGGGCCGCGCGAGGGACCCAGTACTTC
J gene: TRBJ2-2; clone size: NA; D gene: TRBD2; V gene: TRBV28; CDR3 protein: CASSHPGGSRELFF; CDR3 DNA: TGTGCCAGCAGCCATCCCGGGGGGTCCCGGGAGCTGTTTTTT
J gene: TRBJ2-7; clone size: NA; D gene: NA; V gene: TRBV6-1; CDR3 protein: CASSEKRGADEQYF; CDR3 DNA: TGTGCCAGCAGTGAAAAACGGGGGGCGGACGAGCAGTACTTC
J gene: TRBJ2-3; clone size: NA; D gene: NA; V gene: TRBV20-1; CDR3 protein: CSALLVSDTQYF; CDR3 DNA: TGCAGTGCTTTACTAGTATCAGATACGCAGTATTTT
J gene: TRBJ2-2; clone size: NA; D gene: NA; V gene: TRBV11-2; CDR3 protein: CASSLDDPLPLGELFF; CDR3 DNA: TGTGCCAGCAGCTTAGATGACCCATTGCCACTCGGGGAGCTGTTTTTT
J gene: TRBJ2-5; clone size: once; D gene: NA; V gene: TRBV4-1; CDR3 protein: CASSRIQGGQETQYF; CDR3 DNA: TGCGCCAGCAGCCGCATCCAAGGGGGCCAAGAGACCCAGTACTTC
J gene: TRBJ2-7; clone size: NA; D gene: TRBD2; V gene: TRBV5-1; CDR3 protein: CASSLAGGLHYEQYF; CDR3 DNA: TGCGCCAGCAGCTTGGCGGGAGGACTCCACTACGAGCAGTACTTC
J gene: TRBJ2-3; clone size: NA; D gene: NA; V gene: TRBV12-5; CDR3 protein: CASGLVPDTDTQYF; CDR3 DNA: TGTGCTAGTGGTTTGGTACCTGATACAGATACGCAGTATTTT
J gene: TRBJ2-7; clone size: NA; D gene: NA; V gene: TRBV5-1; CDR3 protein: CASSLAGTGYEQYF; CDR3 DNA: TGTGCCAGCAGCTTAGCGGGGACAGGCTACGAGCAGTACTTC
J gene: TRBJ2-6; clone size: NA; D gene: NA; V gene: TRBV4-1; CDR3 protein: CASSQDGHRAQAGANVLTF; CDR3 DNA: TGCGCCAGCAGCCAAGACGGCCACAGGGCCCAGGCTGGGGCCAACGTCCTGACTTTC
J gene: TRBJ2-7; clone size: NA; D gene: TRBD2; V gene: TRBV20-1; CDR3 protein: CSARGLAGAVEQYF; CDR3 DNA: TGCAGTGCTAGAGGACTAGCGGGAGCGGTCGAGCAGTACTTC
J gene: TRBJ2-2; clone size: NA; D gene: NA; V gene: TRBV5-1; CDR3 protein: CASSPKTGFGELFF; CDR3 DNA: TGCGCCAGCAGCCCGAAAACAGGGTTCGGGGAGCTGTTTTTT
J gene: TRBJ2-5; clone size: NA; D gene: NA; V gene: TRBV7-7; CDR3 protein: CASSTDRGVQETQYF; CDR3 DNA: TGTGCCAGCAGTACCGACAGAGGAGTTCAAGAGACCCAGTACTTC
J gene: TRBJ1-2; clone size: few; D gene: NA; V gene: TRBV6-2/TRBV6-3; CDR3 protein: CASSPNRLEGYTF; CDR3 DNA: TGTGCCAGCAGTCCGAACAGGCTGGAGGGCTACACCTTC
J gene: TRBJ1-2; clone size: NA; D gene: NA; V gene: TRBV3-1; CDR3 protein: CASSQEDRYGYTF; CDR3 DNA: TGTGCCAGCAGCCAAGAAGACCGGTATGGCTACACCTTC
J gene: TRBJ1-1; clone size: few; D gene: NA; V gene: TRBV12-3/TRBV12-4; CDR3 protein: CASADIEAFF; CDR3 DNA: TGTGCCAGCGCCGACATTGAGGCTTTCTTT
J gene: TRBJ1-2; clone size: NA; D gene: NA; V gene: TRBV5-1; CDR3 protein: CASSLSTGGYTF; CDR3 DNA: TGCGCCAGCAGCTTGTCTACAGGAGGCTACACCTTC
J gene: TRBJ1-5; clone size: NA; D gene: TRBD1; V gene: TRBV12-3/TRBV12-4; CDR3 protein: CASSRQGPYQPQHF; CDR3 DNA: TGTGCCAGCAGTCGACAGGGTCCGTATCAGCCCCAGCATTTT
J gene: TRBJ1-2; clone size: once; D gene: NA; V gene: TRBV12-3/TRBV12-4; CDR3 protein: CASRYSRANYGYTF; CDR3 DNA: TGTGCCAGCAGGTACAGCAGAGCTAACTATGGCTACACCTTC
J gene: TRBJ2-1; clone size: few; D gene: NA; V gene: TRBV5-5; CDR3 protein: CASSFGAEPYNEQFF; CDR3 DNA: TGTGCCAGCAGCTTTGGGGCAGAACCCTACAATGAGCAGTTCTTC
J gene: TRBJ2-7; clone size: NA; D gene: TRBD1; V gene: TRBV25-1; CDR3 protein: CASSDVGDSTYEQYF; CDR3 DNA: TGTGCCAGCAGTGATGTCGGGGACAGTACCTACGAGCAGTACTTC
J gene: TRBJ2-3; clone size: few; D gene: TRBD2; V gene: TRBV25-1; CDR3 protein: CASRLAGGDTQYF; CDR3 DNA: TGTGCCAGCCGACTAGCGGGAGGGGATACGCAGTATTTT
J gene: TRBJ1-1; clone size: once; D gene: NA; V gene: TRBV7-8; CDR3 protein: CASSFDVGNLGAFF; CDR3 DNA: TGTGCCAGCAGCTTCGATGTCGGAAACCTTGGGGCTTTCTTT
J gene: TRBJ2-2; clone size: NA; D gene: NA; V gene: TRBV7-9; CDR3 protein: CASRPVANTGELFF; CDR3 DNA: TGTGCCAGCAGACCTGTCGCGAACACCGGGGAGCTGTTTTTT
J gene: TRBJ2-7; clone size: NA; D gene: TRBD2; V gene: TRBV5-1; CDR3 protein: CASSLATGLAGGYEQYF; CDR3 DNA: TGCGCCAGCAGCTTGGCTACCGGACTAGCGGGAGGTTACGAGCAGTACTTC
J gene: TRBJ2-3; clone size: NA; D gene: TRBD2; V gene: TRBV7-6; CDR3 protein: CASSLGAGGLTDTQYF; CDR3 DNA: TGTGCCAGCAGCTTAGGGGCGGGGGGCCTCACAGATACGCAGTATTTT